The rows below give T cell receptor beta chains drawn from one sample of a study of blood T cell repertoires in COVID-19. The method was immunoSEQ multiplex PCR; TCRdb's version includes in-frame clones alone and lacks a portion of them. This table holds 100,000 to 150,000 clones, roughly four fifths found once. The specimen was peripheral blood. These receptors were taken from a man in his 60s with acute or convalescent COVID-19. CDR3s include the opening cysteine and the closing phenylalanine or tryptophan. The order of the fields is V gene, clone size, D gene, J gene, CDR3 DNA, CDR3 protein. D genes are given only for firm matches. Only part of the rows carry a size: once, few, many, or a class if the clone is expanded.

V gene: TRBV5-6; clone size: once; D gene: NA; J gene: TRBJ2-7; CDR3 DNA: TGTGCCAGCAGGGAAGGGACTGGGAGCTCCTACGAGCAGTACTTC; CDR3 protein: CASREGTGSSYEQYF
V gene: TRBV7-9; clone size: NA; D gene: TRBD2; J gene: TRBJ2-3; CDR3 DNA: TGTGCCAGCAGCAGCGGACTAGCCACAGATACGCAGTATTTT; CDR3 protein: CASSSGLATDTQYF
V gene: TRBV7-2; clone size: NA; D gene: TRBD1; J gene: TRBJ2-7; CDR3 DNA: TGTGCCAGCAGCCCCGACAGGGGGTTCTCCTACGAGCAGTACTTC; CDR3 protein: CASSPDRGFSYEQYF
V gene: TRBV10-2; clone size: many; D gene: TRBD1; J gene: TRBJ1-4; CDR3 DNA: TGCGCCAGCAGCGGGAGGACAGGGGTCCGTGAAAAACTGTTTTTT; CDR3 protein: CASSGRTGVREKLFF
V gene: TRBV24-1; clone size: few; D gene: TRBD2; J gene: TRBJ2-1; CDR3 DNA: TGTGCCACCAGTGGGCTAGCGGGGGGGGATGAGCAGTTCTTC; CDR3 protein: CATSGLAGGDEQFF
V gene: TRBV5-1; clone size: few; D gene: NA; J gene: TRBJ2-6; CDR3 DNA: TGCGCCAGCAGCTCGGACACTCGCTCTGGGGCCAACGTCCTGACTTTC; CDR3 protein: CASSSDTRSGANVLTF
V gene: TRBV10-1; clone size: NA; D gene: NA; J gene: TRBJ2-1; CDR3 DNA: TGCGCCAGCAGTGGGTCTCCCACAGGTCGACAGTTCTTC; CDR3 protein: CASSGSPTGRQFF
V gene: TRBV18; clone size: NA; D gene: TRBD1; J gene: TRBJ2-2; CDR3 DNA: TGTGCCAGCTCACCGGACAGGGGGACAACCGGGGAGCTGTTTTTT; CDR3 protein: CASSPDRGTTGELFF
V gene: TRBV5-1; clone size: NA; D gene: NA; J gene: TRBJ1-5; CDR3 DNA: TGCGCCAGCAGCCCGACACCCTATAGCAATCAGCCCCAGCATTTT; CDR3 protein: CASSPTPYSNQPQHF
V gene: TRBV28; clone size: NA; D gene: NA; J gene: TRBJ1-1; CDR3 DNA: TGTGCCAGCAGTTTAAACTTGGGGAGGTCCACTGAAGCTTTCTTT; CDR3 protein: CASSLNLGRSTEAFF
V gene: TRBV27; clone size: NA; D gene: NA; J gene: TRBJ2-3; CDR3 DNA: TGTGCCAGCAGTCCCTCAGCAGATACGCAGTATTTT; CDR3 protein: CASSPSADTQYF
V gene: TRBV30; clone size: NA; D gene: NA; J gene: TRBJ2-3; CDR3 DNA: TGTGCCTGGAGTGTACAGGGGGGGGATACGCAGTATTTT; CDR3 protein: CAWSVQGGDTQYF
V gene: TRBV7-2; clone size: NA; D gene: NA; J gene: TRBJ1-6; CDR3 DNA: TGTGCCAGCAGCTTAGTGTTAGGGGGTCCGCTTAATTCACCCCTCCACTTT; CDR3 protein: CASSLVLGGPLNSPLHF
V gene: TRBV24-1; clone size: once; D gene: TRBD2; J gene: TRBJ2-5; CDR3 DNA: TGTGCCACCAGTGATTTGCCAGGGAGGGGAGAGACCCAGTACTTC; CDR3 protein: CATSDLPGRGETQYF